The next 5 T cell receptor beta chains were all read from a single sample in a study of blood T cell repertoires in COVID-19. Only in-frame clones appear in the TCRdb table, and some are missing; sequencing was by immunoSEQ multiplex PCR. The sample shows about 270,000 clones, more than 80% of them seen only once. What was sequenced was PBMCs or T cells enriched from blood (not recorded which). Every receptor here comes from a woman in her twenties or thirties with acute COVID-19.

The rearrangement links TRBV9 to TRBJ1-1; TRBD1 aligns across 7 bases. The CDR3 runs 15 residues. Germline CDR1 SGDLS, CDR2 YYNGEE. V was clipped by 4 bases and J by 4 bases; unmatched bases: 10. The CDR3 protein is CASSIDRASSTEAFF. Here the CDR3 DNA reads TGTGCCAGCAGCATCGACAGGGCCTCCTCCACTGAAGCTTTCTTT.

J is TRBJ1-1 and V is TRBV5-4; weak D call: TRBD1 (5 bases). CDR3 length: 15 residues. Trimming stripped 4 bases from V and 1 base from J, with 14 bases between. Germline V lookup: CDR1 SGHNT, CDR2 YYREEE (reference sequence). CDR3 bases: TGTGCCAGCAGCGGGTCGCCCAGGGAGAACACTGAAGCTTTCTTT. This sequence encodes CASSGSPRENTEAFF. Drawing the rest from reference TRBV5-4 and TRBJ1-1, the complete variable domain is ETGVTQSPTHLIKTRGQQVTLRCSSQSGHNTVSWYQQALGQGPQFIFQYYREEENGRGNFPPRFSGLQFPNYSSELNVNALELDDSALYLCASSGSPRENTEAFFGQGTRLTVV.

This chain joins TRBV2 and TRBJ1-2, with 10 positions matching TRBD1. The CDR3 extends over 15 amino acids. Per germline, CDR1 SNHLY and CDR2 FYNNEI. Trimming cost V 5 bases and J 2 bases; bases outside gene matches: 5. The CDR3 reads CASSSPGQGNYGYTF. The CDR3 region has the DNA TGTGCCAGCAGTTCTCCGGGACAGGGGAACTATGGCTACACCTTC.

The chain has TRBV6-5 and TRBJ2-5; TRBD2 agrees at 8 bases. The CDR3 has 14 residues. Germline values: CDR1 MNHEY, CDR2 SVGAGI. V lost 2 bases to trimming and J lost 4 bases; unmatched junction nucleotides: 3. CDR3 region: CASSYAGLAETQYF. The DNA for the CDR3 is TGTGCCAGCAGTTACGCCGGACTAGCAGAGACCCAGTACTTC.

This chain joins TRBV5-1 and TRBJ2-1, with 8 bases identical to TRBD2. The CDR3 is made up of 15 amino acids. The V gene's germline CDR1 is SGHRS and CDR2 YFSETQ. V lost 6 bases and J lost 7; bases outside the gene matches: 12. The CDR3 here is CASKTMPGLGNEQFF. Here the CDR3 DNA reads TGCGCCAGCAAGACCATGCCGGGACTAGGAAATGAGCAGTTCTTC.